This passage covers 32 T cell receptor beta chains from one sample sequenced in a study of tumor-infiltrating lymphocytes in primary liver carcinoma. It was unsorted whole blood that yielded blood RNA, and germline DNA was also extracted. Total RNA amounting to roughly 450 ng was the source from which TCR beta cDNA was made with a constant-region primer. Libraries for TCR beta were built through three nested multiplex PCR rounds, which together made up a slightly modified ARM-PCR procedure. The study ran its first two PCR rounds for roughly 9 cycles each, using TRBV1-TRBV30 forward primers and a C-beta reverse primer. TCRdb processed the multiplex PCR reads anew with MiXCR; each CDR3 protein has one entry. Of 300,000 to 350,000 distinct CDR3 sequences in the sample, roughly two thirds were seen once. The sequenced sample consisted of peripheral blood. All receptors derive from a man in his forties with primary liver carcinoma and hepatitis B virus infection.

Concerning this clonotype: The junction departs from germline at one end; a sequencing error may be responsible. The rearrangement joins TRBV11-2 to TRBJ2-1; 9 positions agree with TRBD1. From germline, CDR1 is SGHAT and CDR2 FQNNGV. The CDR3 consists of 17 residues. CDR3 amino acids: CARSSLIPGQGLNELFF. In DNA, the CDR3 is TGTGCCAGGAGCTCTCTCATCCCGGGACAGGGTCTCAATGAGCTGTTCTTC.

In the case of this clonotype: A much bigger clone sits one base away, suggesting this may be a read error. The genes are TRBV4-2 and TRBJ2-1; TRBD2 matches at 8 bases. J was trimmed by 3 bases and V by 1 base; bases with no gene match: 8. CDR1 LGHNA and CDR2 YNFKEQ come from the germline V gene. This CDR3 is 17 amino acids long. The CDR3 protein is CASSQGSGTGVYNEQFF. DNA of the CDR3: TGTGCCAGCAGCCAAGGTAGCGGGACGGGTGTCTACAATGAGCAGTTCTTC.

To note about this clonotype: A read error may be the cause here, since a much bigger clone is one base away. The chain couples TRBV6-2 or TRBV6-3 to TRBJ2-7, with D tentatively TRBD1 (5 bases). This CDR3 region has 11 residues. From germline, CDR1 is MNHEY and CDR2 SVGEGT. The CDR3 region has the DNA TGTGCCACTCGCGGACAATACGAGCAGCACTTC. This encodes CATRGQYEQHF.

This clonotype was recorded at least ten times. V is TRBV11-2 and J is TRBJ2-3; 7 nucleotides align to TRBD1. V was pared by 8 bases and J by 1 base, with 9 bases of the junction left unmatched. The CDR3 loop spans 15 amino acids. The V gene's germline CDR1 is SGHAT and CDR2 FQNNGV. The CDR3 region is CASGKNRGRTDTQYF. CDR3 bases: TGTGCCAGCGGCAAGAACAGGGGACGCACAGATACGCAGTATTTT.

This clonotype was counted many times. The chain recombines TRBV6-1 with TRBJ1-5; TRBD1 aligns across 7 bases. This CDR3 comprises 14 residues. Germline lookup yields CDR1 MNHNS and CDR2 SASEGT. V lost 4 bases, J lost 7 bases, and 7 bases stayed unmatched. Written as DNA, the CDR3 is TGTGCCAGCAGTGCTTTTACAGGGGACCAGCCCCAGCATTTT. It yields the protein CASSAFTGDQPQHF.

About this clonotype: A junction end diverges from the germline sequence, so it may reflect a read error. The gene calls are TRBV7-9 and TRBJ2-5, with D hard to call. From germline, CDR1 is SEHNR and CDR2 FQNEAQ (reference sequence). This CDR3 has 14 residues. Here the CDR3 reads CASSLTVGQETQYF. The CDR3 DNA sequence: TGTGCCAGCAGCTTAACTGTGGGCCAAGAGACCCAGTATTTC.

Of note for this clonotype: This is likely a read error, given that the CDR3 carries no conserved phenylalanine or tryptophan at its end. This rearrangement joins TRBV7-9 to TRBJ1-1, with D possibly matching TRBD1 (5 bases). Trimming stripped 4 bases from V and 1 base from J, with 25 bases between. CDR3 length: 19 residues. Germline loops: CDR1 SEHNR, CDR2 FQNEAQ (reference sequence). CDR3 region: CASSSLTDIGRLSNTEAFL. CDR3 in DNA: TGTGCCAGCAGCTCGCTTACGGACATAGGACGGCTTTCGAACACTGAAGCTTTCCTT.

The chain combines TRBV6-1 with TRBJ1-5; D uncertain. Germline V gives CDR1 MNHNS, CDR2 SASEGT. Trimming shortened V by 6 bases and J by 1 base, and 13 bases separated the two germline ends. The CDR3 loop spans 15 amino acids. The DNA of the CDR3 is TGTGCCAGCAGGTTCGAGGATTCAAGCAATCAGCCCCAGCATTTT. It encodes CASRFEDSSNQPQHF.

Remarks on this clonotype: A read error may produce the germline difference seen at one junction end. The chain recombines TRBV11-1 with TRBJ2-5, with D unresolved. Germline V gives CDR1 SGHAT, CDR2 FQDESV (reference sequence). CDR3 length: 13 amino acids. CDR3 DNA sequence: TGTGCCAGCTGCTCCCTGCCGGAAGAGGCCCAGTACTTC. It codes for CASCSLPEEAQYF.

The chain combines TRBV11-2 with TRBJ1-1; D not resolved. CDR1 is SGHAT and CDR2 is FQNNGV in the germline V gene. Between the trimmed V and J ends, which lost 5 bases and 12 bases, there was a span of 19 bases. CDR3 length: 13 residues. In DNA, the CDR3 is TGTGCCAGCAGCCCTGATCCCGTCATCGGGACTTTCTTT. Translating it yields CASSPDPVIGTFF.

This sequence joins TRBV28 and TRBJ1-2; D possibly corresponds to TRBD1 (6 bases). The CDR3 runs 14 residues. Trimming cost V 2 bases and J 4 bases, with 11 bases left between them. CDR1 and CDR2 from the germline V gene are MDHEN and SYDVKM. The CDR3: CASSLGVRGYGYTF. For the CDR3, the DNA is TGTGCCAGCAGTTTAGGGGTCAGGGGCTATGGCTACACCTTC.

J is TRBJ2-7 and V is TRBV6-5; 8 bases agree with TRBD2. With V trimmed by 4 bases and J by 8 bases, 13 bases remained unmatched. Germline CDR1 MNHEY, CDR2 SVGAGI. The CDR3 length is 15 residues. The CDR3 nucleotides are TGTGCCAGCAGTTGGGGGGGGAGCGGGAGCAGCAAGCAGTACTTC. Translated: CASSWGGSGSSKQYF.

This sequence joins TRBV5-6 and TRBJ1-6; no firm D call. Germline CDR1 is SGHDT and CDR2 is YYEEEE. The CDR3 has 18 residues. The V gene lost 0 bases and the J gene lost 0 bases, with 13 bases spanning the gap. DNA of the CDR3: TGTGCCAGCAGCTTGGTAGCTCGCCAAGGCTCCTATAATTCACCCCTCCACTTT. This sequence encodes CASSLVARQGSYNSPLHF.

The chain recombines TRBV11-2 with TRBJ2-7; 15 positions agree with TRBD2. CDR1 and CDR2 (germline): SGHAT, FQNNGV. V was pared by 4 bases and J by 7 bases, with 5 bases of the junction left unmatched. This CDR3 spans 15 amino acids. CDR3 bases: TGTGCCAGCAGCTCGCGGACTAGCGGGAGGGAAGAGCAGTACTTC. It encodes CASSSRTSGREEQYF.

This clonotype was seen repeatedly, ten times or more. CDR3 in amino acids: CASSSDRGRNSPLHF. DNA for the CDR3: TGTGCCAGCAGTTCGGACAGGGGACGAAATTCACCCCTCCACTTT. The chain joins TRBV6-5 to TRBJ1-6, with TRBD1 matching over 9 bases. Looked up from germline, CDR1 is MNHEY and CDR2 is SVGAGI. Losses at the gene ends were 4 bases for V and 7 bases for J; bases not matched to a gene: 5. This CDR3 has 15 residues.

With regard to this clonotype: A much larger clone differs by one base, so this may be a read error. The chain links TRBV5-4 to TRBJ2-7; 8 bases map to TRBD1. The CDR3 extends over 15 amino acids. Per germline, CDR1 SGHNT and CDR2 YYREEE (reference sequence). J was trimmed by 3 bases and V by 5 bases; bases with no gene match: 10. The CDR3 coding sequence is TGTGCCAGCAGATCGCGAGGGACAGGAGACTACGAGCAGTACTTC. Translated: CASRSRGTGDYEQYF. Supplemented by reference TRBV5-4 and TRBJ2-7, the full variable domain reads ETGVTQSPTHLIKTRGQQVTLRCSSQSGHNTVSWYQQALGQGPQFIFQYYREEENGRGNFPPRFSGLQFPNYSSELNVNALELDDSALYLCASRSRGTGDYEQYFGPGTRLTVT.

The V and J genes are TRBV6-2 or TRBV6-3 and TRBJ2-1; 13 bases align to TRBD2. CDR1 MNHEY and CDR2 SVGEGT come from the germline V gene. The CDR3 covers 17 residues. V trimming: 6 bases; J trimming: 3 bases; junction bases outside the gene matches: 8. CDR3 sequence: CASRRTSGRSIYNEQFF. CDR3 bases: TGTGCCAGCAGGCGGACTAGCGGGAGAAGTATCTACAATGAGCAGTTCTTC.

V usage is TRBV5-6 and J usage is TRBJ2-1; no clear D. The germline V gene encodes CDR1 SGHDT and CDR2 YYEEEE. V was clipped by 0 bases and J by 8 bases, with 9 bases between them. The CDR3 is made up of 13 amino acids. This chain's CDR3 is CASSLGSRYEQFF. CDR3 DNA: TGTGCCAGCAGCTTGGGTAGCCGATATGAGCAGTTCTTC.

This clonotype was found many times. Written as DNA, the CDR3 is TGTGCCAGCAGCAGCTTAACAAGCTCCTACAATGAGCAGTTCTTC. Its protein product is CASSSLTSSYNEQFF. The chain is built from TRBV6-6 and TRBJ2-1; no reliable D call. V was trimmed by 6 bases and J by 0 bases, leaving 12 bases between them. CDR3 length equals 15 residues. Germline values: CDR1 MNHNY, CDR2 SVGAGI (reference sequence).

The V and J genes are TRBV4-1 and TRBJ1-1, with D tentatively TRBD1 (5 bases). V lost 0 bases and J 12 bases, leaving 17 bases between the germline ends. Germline V gene data show CDR1 as MGHRA and CDR2 as YSYEKL. There are 14 residues in the CDR3. CDR3 region: CASSQDRVGGVTFF. Here the CDR3 DNA reads TGCGCCAGCAGCCAAGATAGGGTGGGGGGGGTCACTTTCTTT.

This clonotype was seen repeatedly, ten times or more. The chain carries TRBV11-2 and TRBJ2-1; D might be TRBD1 or TRBD2, each matching 5 bases. V was clipped by 5 bases and J by 0 bases, with 14 bases between them. This CDR3 is built from 16 residues. Germline V CDR1 and CDR2: SGHAT, FQNNGV. The CDR3 protein is CASSPGTSSSYNEQFF. CDR3 nucleotide sequence: TGTGCCAGCAGCCCAGGGACGTCGAGCTCCTACAATGAGCAGTTCTTC.

Ten or more counts support this clonotype. This sequence joins TRBV10-2 and TRBJ1-6; TRBD1 might be the D (5 bases). The CDR3 runs 15 residues. The V end lost 8 bases, the J end lost 6 bases, and 17 bases lay between the germline ends. CDR1 is WSHSY and CDR2 is SAAADI in the germline V gene. CDR3 sequence: CASRIGTDINSPLHF. CDR3 bases: TGCGCCAGCCGTATCGGCACGGACATTAATTCACCCCTCCACTTT.

A remark on this clonotype: This may be a read error: a much more frequent sequence differs by one nucleotide. Written as DNA, the CDR3 is TGTGCCAGCAGCCGGGAGGTAGCGGTAGCGGGTTACAATGAGCAGTTCTTC. This translates into CASSREVAVAGYNEQFF. The V call is TRBV4-2, the J call TRBJ2-1; 7 nucleotides agree with TRBD2. This CDR3 comprises 17 residues. Looked up from germline, CDR1 is LGHNA and CDR2 is YNFKEQ. Trimming cost V 4 bases and J 4 bases; bases outside gene matches: 13.

Of note for this clonotype: A much larger clonotype is one base distant, so this may be a read error. V gene TRBV6-1 combines with J gene TRBJ2-5; 8 bases are shared with TRBD1. The ends lost 1 base at V and 4 bases at J; junction bases unmatched: 5. Germline-derived CDR1 and CDR2 are MNHNS and SASEGT. This CDR3 contains 15 residues. CDR3 protein: CASSEVSGGGETQYF. The DNA for the CDR3 is TGTGCCAGCAGTGAAGTCTCAGGGGGCGGAGAGACCCAGTACTTC.

Remarks on this clonotype: The junction departs from germline at one end; a sequencing error may be responsible. The chain recombines TRBV11-3 with TRBJ1-5, with D uncertain. The CDR3 totals 17 residues. Germline CDR1 is SGHNT and CDR2 is YENEEA. The CDR3 coding sequence is TGTGCCAGCAGTGAAACGACACCTCGGAGGAGAAATAGGTCCCAGGATTTT. It codes for CASSETTPRRRNRSQDF.

On this clonotype itself: A junction boundary mismatches the germline segment, possibly from a read error. The chain couples TRBV6-2 or TRBV6-3 to TRBJ2-7; 15 bases agree with TRBD2. Germline V gene lookup returns CDR1 MNHEY and CDR2 SVGEGT. The CDR3 sequence is 16 residues long. The CDR3 DNA is TGTGCCAGCATTACCGGGACTAGCGGGAGGAGAGGGCAGCAATACTTC. It specifies CASITGTSGRRGQQYF.

In this sample, this clonotype turned up once. The gene calls are TRBV12-3 or TRBV12-4 and TRBJ2-5, with TRBD1 as a possible D gene (6 bases). The CDR3 has 14 residues. The V and J ends lost 5 bases and 2 bases respectively, with 12 bases between them. CDR3 amino acids: CASSQRQVQETQYF. Written as DNA, the CDR3 is TGTGCCAGCAGTCAGAGACAGGTTCAAGAGACCCAGTACTTC.

This rearrangement joins TRBV6-1 to TRBJ1-5; no reliable D call. V was cut by 0 bases and J by 10 bases, with 13 bases left in between. Germline V gene lookup returns CDR1 MNHNS and CDR2 SASEGT. This CDR3 region has 14 residues. The CDR3 protein is CASSEAVLVIPQHF. CDR3 nucleotide sequence: TGTGCCAGCAGTGAAGCGGTTCTAGTGATCCCCCAGCATTTT.

In its sample, this clonotype was seen many times. In DNA form, the CDR3 reads TGTGCCATCAGAAAGGAGGGGACTAGCGCCGAGCAGTACTTC. Its translation is CAIRKEGTSAEQYF. The chain uses TRBV10-3 and TRBJ2-7; TRBD2 aligns across 10 bases. The germline V gene has CDR1 ENHRY and CDR2 SYGVKD. There are 14 residues in the CDR3. Trimming cost V 6 bases and J 6 bases; bases outside gene matches: 8.

The rearrangement joins TRBV10-1 to TRBJ2-5; 7 positions agree with TRBD2. Germline V CDR1 and CDR2: WNHNN, SYGVQD (reference sequence). This CDR3 is 16 amino acids long. The CDR3 DNA reads as TGCTCCAACAGTGAGTCGTCCAGCGGGGAGGTGGAGACCCAGTACTTC. Translating it yields CSNSESSSGEVETQYF.

For this clonotype: One end of the junction is discordant with germline, which a read error may explain. The CDR3 DNA reads TGCTCCAGCAGCTTGGCAGGGGATAATTCACCCCTCCACTTT. Translation: CSSSLAGDNSPLHF. J is TRBJ1-6 and V is TRBV5-1, with D possibly TRBD1 on 6 matching bases. The germline V gene has CDR1 SGHRS and CDR2 YFSETQ. This CDR3 is built from 14 residues.

In its sample, this clonotype was seen a few times. At one end, the junction sequence differs from germline, possibly due to a read error. The J gene is TRBJ2-2, the V gene TRBV6-1, with TRBD2 matching over 8 bases. Germline V gene lookup returns CDR1 MNHNS and CDR2 SASEGT. The CDR3 loop spans 15 amino acids. Here the CDR3 reads CTSSLELAAAGELFF. DNA of the CDR3: TGTACCAGCAGTCTAGAACTAGCGGCCGCCGGGGAGCTGTTTTTT.